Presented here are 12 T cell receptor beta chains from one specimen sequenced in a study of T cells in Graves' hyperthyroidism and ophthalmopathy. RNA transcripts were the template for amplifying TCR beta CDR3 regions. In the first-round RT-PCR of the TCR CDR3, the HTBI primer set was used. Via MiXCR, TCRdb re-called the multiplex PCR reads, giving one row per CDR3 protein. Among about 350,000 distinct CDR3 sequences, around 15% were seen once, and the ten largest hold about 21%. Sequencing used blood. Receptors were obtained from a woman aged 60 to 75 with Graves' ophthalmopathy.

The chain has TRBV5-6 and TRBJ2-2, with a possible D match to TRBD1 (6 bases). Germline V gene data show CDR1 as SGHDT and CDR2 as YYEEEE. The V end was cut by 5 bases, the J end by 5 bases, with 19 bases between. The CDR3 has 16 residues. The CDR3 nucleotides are TGTGCCAGCAGACGTGGTGGGGGCGTGTATACCGGGGAGCTGTTTTTT. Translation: CASRRGGGVYTGELFF.

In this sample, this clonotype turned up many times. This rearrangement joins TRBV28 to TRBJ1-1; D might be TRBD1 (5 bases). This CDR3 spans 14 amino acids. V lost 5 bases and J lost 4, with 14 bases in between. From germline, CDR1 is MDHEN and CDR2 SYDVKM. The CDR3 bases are TGTGCCAGCAGTGAAGACAGCTTGGGCACTGAAGCTTTCTTT. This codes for CASSEDSLGTEAFF. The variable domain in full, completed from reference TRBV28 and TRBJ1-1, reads DVKVTQSSRYLVKRTGEKVFLECVQDMDHENMFWYRQDPGLGLRLIYFSYDVKMKEKGDIPEGYSVSREKKERFSLILESASTNQTSMYLCASSEDSLGTEAFFGQGTRLTVV.

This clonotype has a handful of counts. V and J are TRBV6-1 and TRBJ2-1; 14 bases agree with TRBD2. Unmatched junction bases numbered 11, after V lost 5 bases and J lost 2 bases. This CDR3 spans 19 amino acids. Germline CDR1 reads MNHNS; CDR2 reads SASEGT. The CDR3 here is CASSSTGTSGSKAYNEQFF. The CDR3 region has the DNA TGTGCCAGCAGTTCGACCGGGACTAGCGGGAGTAAGGCCTACAATGAGCAGTTCTTC.

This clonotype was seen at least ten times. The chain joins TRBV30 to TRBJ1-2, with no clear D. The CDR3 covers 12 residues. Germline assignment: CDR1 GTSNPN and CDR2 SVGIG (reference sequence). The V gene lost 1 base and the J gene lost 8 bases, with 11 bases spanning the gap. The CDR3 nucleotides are TGTGCCTGGAGTGATAACGATGTGGGCTACACCTTC. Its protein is CAWSDNDVGYTF.

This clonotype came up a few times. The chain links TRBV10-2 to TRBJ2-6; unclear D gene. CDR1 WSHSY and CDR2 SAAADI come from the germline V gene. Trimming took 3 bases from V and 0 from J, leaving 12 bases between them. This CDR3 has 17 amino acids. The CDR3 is CASSDTRMGSGANVLTF. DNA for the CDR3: TGCGCCAGCAGTGATACGCGGATGGGCTCTGGGGCCAACGTCCTGACTTTC.

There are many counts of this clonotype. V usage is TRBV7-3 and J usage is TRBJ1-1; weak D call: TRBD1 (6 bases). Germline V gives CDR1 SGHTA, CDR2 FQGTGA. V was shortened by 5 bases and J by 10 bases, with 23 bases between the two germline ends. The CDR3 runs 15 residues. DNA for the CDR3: TGTGCCAGCAGCCAAACTCCGACAGGAAGGCTCGGAGCTTTCTTT. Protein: CASSQTPTGRLGAFF.

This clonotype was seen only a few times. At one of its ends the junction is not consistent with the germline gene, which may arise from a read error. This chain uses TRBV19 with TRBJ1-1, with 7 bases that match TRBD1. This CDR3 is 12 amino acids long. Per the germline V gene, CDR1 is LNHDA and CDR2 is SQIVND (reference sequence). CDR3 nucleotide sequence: TGTGCTAGTAGTACACAGGGGTTTGAAGCTTTCTTT. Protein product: CASSTQGFEAFF.

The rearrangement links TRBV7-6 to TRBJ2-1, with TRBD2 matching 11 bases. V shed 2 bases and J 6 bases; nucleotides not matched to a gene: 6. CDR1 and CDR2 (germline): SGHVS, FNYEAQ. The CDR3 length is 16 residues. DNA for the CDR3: TGTGCCAGCAGCTTAACCTTAGCGGGAGGGACCAATGAGCAGTTCTTC. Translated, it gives CASSLTLAGGTNEQFF.

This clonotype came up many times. DNA for the CDR3: TGTGCCAGCAGTTTAGATACAGGGGAAGGTTATGGCTACACCTTC. Its protein product is CASSLDTGEGYGYTF. The gene calls are TRBV12-3 or TRBV12-4 and TRBJ1-2, with 7 bases aligning to TRBD1. CDR3 length: 15 residues. Trimming took 1 base from V and 5 from J; bases not matched to a gene: 7.

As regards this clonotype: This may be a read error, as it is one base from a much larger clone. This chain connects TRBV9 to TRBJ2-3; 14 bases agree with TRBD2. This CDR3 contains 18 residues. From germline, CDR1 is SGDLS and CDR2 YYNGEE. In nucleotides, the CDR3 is TGTGCCAGCGGCGTAACCTCCGGGACTAGCGGGAGAATGGATACGCAGTATTTT. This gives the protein CASGVTSGTSGRMDTQYF.

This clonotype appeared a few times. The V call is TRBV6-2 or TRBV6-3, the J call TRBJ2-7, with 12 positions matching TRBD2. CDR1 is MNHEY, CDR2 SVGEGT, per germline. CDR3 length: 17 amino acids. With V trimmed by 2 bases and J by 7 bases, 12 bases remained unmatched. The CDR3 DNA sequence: TGTGCCAGCAGTTACCAAGATTTGCGGCTAGCGGGAGGGGAGCAGTACTTC. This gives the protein CASSYQDLRLAGGEQYF.

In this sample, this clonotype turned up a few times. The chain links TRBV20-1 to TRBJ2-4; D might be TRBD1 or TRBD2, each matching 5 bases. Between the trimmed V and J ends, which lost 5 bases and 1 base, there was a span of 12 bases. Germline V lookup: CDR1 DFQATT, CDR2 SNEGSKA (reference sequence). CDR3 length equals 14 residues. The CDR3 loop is CSAGEGRAKNIQYF. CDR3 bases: TGCAGTGCTGGCGAGGGACGGGCCAAAAACATTCAGTACTTC.